Given below is one T cell receptor (beta chain) in context. Its target is not known. This specimen comes from a study of identical twins. Each donor (without exception) was a healthy Caucasian. Overall study findings and caveats: Carriage of fewer insertions was seen in abundant cord blood beta clonotypes, whereas memory repertoires showed none. Sequences that were beta out-of-frame showed weaker excess twin sharing.

Template switching introduced a universal primer site, and the cDNA bore unique molecular identifiers. A single record per CDR3 protein comes from TCRdb applying MiXCR to the 5' RACE reads. The profile covers roughly 350,000 distinct CDR3 sequences, with over 9% appearing a single time and 6% to 9% taken by the ten largest. This same sample was also taken into another study, of yellow fever vaccine responses in identical twins.

Sequenced sample: CD8+ T cells sorted from blood. The receptor's source is a young woman in good health.

CDR3 loop: CSARDVQGWNTGELFF. The CDR3 nucleotides are TGCAGTGCTAGAGATGTACAGGGCTGGAACACCGGGGAGCTGTTTTTT. The V gene is TRBV20-1, the J gene TRBJ2-2; D possibly corresponds to TRBD1 (6 bases). In germline, CDR1 is DFQATT, CDR2 SNEGSKA (reference sequence). Trimming removed 0 bases from V and 1 base from J, with 12 bases in between. The CDR3 covers 16 residues.